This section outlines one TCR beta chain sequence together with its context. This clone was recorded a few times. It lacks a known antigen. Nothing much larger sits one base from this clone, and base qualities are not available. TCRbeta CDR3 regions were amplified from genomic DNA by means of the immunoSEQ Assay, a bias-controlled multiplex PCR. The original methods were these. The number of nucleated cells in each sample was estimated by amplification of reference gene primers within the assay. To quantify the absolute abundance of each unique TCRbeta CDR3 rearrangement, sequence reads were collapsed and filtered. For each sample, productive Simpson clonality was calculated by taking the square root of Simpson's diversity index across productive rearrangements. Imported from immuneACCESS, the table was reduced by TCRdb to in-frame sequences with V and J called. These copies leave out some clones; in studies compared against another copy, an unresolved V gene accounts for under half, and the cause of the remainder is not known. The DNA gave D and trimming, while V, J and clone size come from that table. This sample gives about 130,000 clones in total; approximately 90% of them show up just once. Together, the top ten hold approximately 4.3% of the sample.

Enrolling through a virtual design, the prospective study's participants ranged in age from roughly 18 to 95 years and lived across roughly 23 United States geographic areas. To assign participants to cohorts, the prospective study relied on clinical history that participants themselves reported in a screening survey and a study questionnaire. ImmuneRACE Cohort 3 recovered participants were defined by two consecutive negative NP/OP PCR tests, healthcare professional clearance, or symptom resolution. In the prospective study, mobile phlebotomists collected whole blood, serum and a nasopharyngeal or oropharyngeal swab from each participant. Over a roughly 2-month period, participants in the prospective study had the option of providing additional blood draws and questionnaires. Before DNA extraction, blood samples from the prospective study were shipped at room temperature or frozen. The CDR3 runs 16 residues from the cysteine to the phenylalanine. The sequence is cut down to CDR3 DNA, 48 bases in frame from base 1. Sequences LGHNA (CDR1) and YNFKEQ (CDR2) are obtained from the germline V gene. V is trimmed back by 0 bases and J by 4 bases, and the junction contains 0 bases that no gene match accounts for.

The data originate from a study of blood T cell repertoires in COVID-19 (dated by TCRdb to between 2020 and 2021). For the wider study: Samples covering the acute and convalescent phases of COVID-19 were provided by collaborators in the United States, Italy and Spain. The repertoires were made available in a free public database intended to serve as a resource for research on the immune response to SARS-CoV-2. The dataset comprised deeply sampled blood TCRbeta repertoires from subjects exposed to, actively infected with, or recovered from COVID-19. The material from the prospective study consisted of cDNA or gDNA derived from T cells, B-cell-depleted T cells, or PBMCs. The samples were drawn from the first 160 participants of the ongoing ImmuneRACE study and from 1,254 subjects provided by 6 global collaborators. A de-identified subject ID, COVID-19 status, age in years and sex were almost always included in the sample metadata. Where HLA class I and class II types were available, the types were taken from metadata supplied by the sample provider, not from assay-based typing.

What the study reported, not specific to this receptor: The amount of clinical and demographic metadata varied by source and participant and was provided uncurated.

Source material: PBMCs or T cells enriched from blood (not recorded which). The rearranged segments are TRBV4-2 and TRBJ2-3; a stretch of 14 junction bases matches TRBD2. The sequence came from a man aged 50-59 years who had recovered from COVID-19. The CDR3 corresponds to CASSQETSGGADTQYF. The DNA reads TGTGCCAGCAGCCAAGAGACTAGCGGGGGGGCAGATACGCAGTATTTT.